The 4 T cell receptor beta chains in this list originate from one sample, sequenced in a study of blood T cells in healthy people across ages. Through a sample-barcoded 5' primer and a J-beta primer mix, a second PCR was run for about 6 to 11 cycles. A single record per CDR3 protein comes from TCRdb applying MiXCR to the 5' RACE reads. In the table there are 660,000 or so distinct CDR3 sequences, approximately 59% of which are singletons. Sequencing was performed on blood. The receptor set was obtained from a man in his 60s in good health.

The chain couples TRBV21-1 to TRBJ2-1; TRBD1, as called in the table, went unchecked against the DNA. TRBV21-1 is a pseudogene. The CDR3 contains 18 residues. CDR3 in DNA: TGTGCCAGCACCAAATGGGTGCCGTGCGGGGGACAGAGCAATGAGCAGTTCTTC. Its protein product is CASTKWVPCGGQSNEQFF.

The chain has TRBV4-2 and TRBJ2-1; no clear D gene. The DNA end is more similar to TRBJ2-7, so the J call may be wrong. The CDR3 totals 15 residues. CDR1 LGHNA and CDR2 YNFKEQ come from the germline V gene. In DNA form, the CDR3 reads TGTGCCAGCAGCCAAGATAGTGGCTCCCACAATGAGCAGTACTTC. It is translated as CASSQDSGSHNEQYF.

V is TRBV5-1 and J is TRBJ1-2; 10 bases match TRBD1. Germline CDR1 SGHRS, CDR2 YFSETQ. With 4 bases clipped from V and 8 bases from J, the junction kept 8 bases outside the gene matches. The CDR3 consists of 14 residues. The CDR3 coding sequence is TGCGCCAGCAGCACGGGACAGGGGTCGGGAGGCTACACCTTC. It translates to CASSTGQGSGGYTF.

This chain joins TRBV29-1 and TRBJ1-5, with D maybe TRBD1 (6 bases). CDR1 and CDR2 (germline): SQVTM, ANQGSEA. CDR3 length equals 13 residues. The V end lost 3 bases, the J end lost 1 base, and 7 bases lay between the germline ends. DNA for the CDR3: TGCAGCGTTGATCAGGGGAGCAATCAGCCCCAGCATTTT. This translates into CSVDQGSNQPQHF.